The next 21 T cell receptor beta chains were all read from a single sample in a study of T cells in Graves' hyperthyroidism and ophthalmopathy. There were TCR beta CDR3 regions amplified from RNA transcripts. First-round RT-PCR of the TCR CDR3 relied on the HTBI primer set. TCRdb re-derived calls from the multiplex PCR reads in MiXCR, one entry per CDR3 protein. The sample lists 250,000 to 300,000 distinct CDR3 sequences, approximately 12% occurring once. The sample comprised blood. These TCRs come from a woman aged 25-40 years with Graves' hyperthyroidism that later progressed to Graves' ophthalmopathy.

This clonotype has a count of ten or more. This rearrangement joins TRBV20-1 to TRBJ1-2, with D uncertain. There are 15 residues in the CDR3. V gave up 1 base and J gave up 6 bases, with 18 bases separating them. Per germline, CDR1 DFQATT and CDR2 SNEGSKA (reference sequence). CDR3 in amino acids: CSARGWRGPEDGYTF. The CDR3 DNA reads TGCAGTGCTAGAGGTTGGCGCGGACCCGAGGATGGCTACACCTTC.

This clonotype was counted many times. This chain connects TRBV7-2 to TRBJ2-4, with D perhaps TRBD2 (7 bases). CDR3 length equals 14 residues. The ends were cut back, 0 bases at V and 7 bases at J, with 10 bases in the middle. Germline V lookup: CDR1 SGHTA, CDR2 FQGNSA. CDR3 bases: TGTGCCAGCAGCTTAGCGGGAGGGGGGAACATTCAGTACTTC. Its translation: CASSLAGGGNIQYF.

This clonotype was observed at least ten times. This chain connects TRBV7-2 to TRBJ2-7, with a tentative D call TRBD2 (5 bases). V lost 5 bases to trimming and J lost 0 bases, with 17 bases between them. Germline V gene lookup returns CDR1 SGHTA and CDR2 FQGNSA. The CDR3 runs 16 residues. The CDR3 DNA reads as TGTGCCAGCAGCCTGACCCCGGACTCTAGCTCCTACGAGCAGTACTTC. Translating it yields CASSLTPDSSSYEQYF.

At least ten counts were recorded for this clonotype. This chain uses TRBV20-1 with TRBJ2-1; TRBD2 agrees at 8 bases. Losses at the gene ends were 0 bases for V and 2 bases for J; bases not matched to a gene: 3. This CDR3 spans 15 amino acids. CDR1 is DFQATT and CDR2 is SNEGSKA in the germline V gene (reference sequence). CDR3 sequence (DNA): TGCAGTGCTAGAGAACTAGCGGCTACCTACAATGAGCAGTTCTTC. It yields the protein CSARELAATYNEQFF.

This clonotype was picked up many times. The chain uses TRBV6-1 and TRBJ1-1; a weak D match, TRBD1 (5 bases). There are 14 residues in the CDR3. In germline, CDR1 is MNHNS, CDR2 SASEGT. V dropped 5 bases and J dropped 1 base, with 11 bases sitting between them. Here the CDR3 DNA reads TGTGCCAGCAGTTATGGAGGGACGAACACTGAAGCTTTCTTT. It is translated as CASSYGGTNTEAFF.

This clonotype was counted many times. This rearrangement joins TRBV24-1 to TRBJ2-7; no clear D gene. Between the trimmed V and J ends, which lost 8 bases and 3 bases, there was a span of 16 bases. From germline, CDR1 is KGHDR and CDR2 SFDVKD. The CDR3 runs to 14 residues. DNA for the CDR3: TGTGCCACCAAGAGCGCCAAAGGTGTCTACGAGCAGTACTTC. Translating gives CATKSAKGVYEQYF.

This clonotype was observed many times. This chain links TRBV11-2 with TRBJ2-5; 8 positions match TRBD1. The CDR3 sequence is 15 residues long. Per germline, CDR1 SGHAT and CDR2 FQNNGV. V gave up 7 bases and J gave up 5 bases; unmatched junction bases: 12. The CDR3 reads CASNQGTGITETQYF. The CDR3 DNA reads as TGTGCCAGCAACCAAGGGACAGGAATAACGGAGACCCAGTACTTC. Full variable domain (rest looked up from reference TRBV11-2 and TRBJ2-5): EAGVAQSPRYKIIEKRQSVAFWCNPISGHATLYWYQQILGQGPKLLIQFQNNGVVDDSQLPKDRFSAERLKGVDSTLKIQPAKLEDSAVYLCASNQGTGITETQYFGPGTRLLVL.

The CDR3 DNA reads as TGTGCCAGCAGTTCCTTGGGAGAGGAGCAGTTCTTC. It encodes CASSSLGEEQFF. The rearrangement links TRBV11-2 to TRBJ2-1; TRBD2 is a possible D gene (5 bases). Germline CDR1 is SGHAT and CDR2 is FQNNGV. CDR3 length equals 12 residues. V was pared by 6 bases and J by 10 bases, with 13 bases between.

This clonotype was seen repeatedly, ten times or more. The chain combines TRBV20-1 with TRBJ2-7; D remains unclear. CDR1 is DFQATT and CDR2 is SNEGSKA in the germline V gene (reference sequence). The CDR3 covers 14 residues. Trimming removed 5 bases from V and 2 bases from J, with 16 bases in between. This CDR3 is CSAFADGPTYEQYF. CDR3 DNA: TGCAGTGCTTTTGCAGACGGACCAACCTACGAGCAGTACTTC.

This clonotype was detected ten times or more. The V call is TRBV12-3 or TRBV12-4, the J call TRBJ2-1; 8 bases are shared with TRBD2. This CDR3 has 16 amino acids. V lost 6 bases, J lost 7 bases, and 14 bases stayed unmatched. The CDR3 DNA is TGTGCCAGCAGCCTATTGGGGACGGGAGGGAAAAATGAGCAGTTCTTC. Encoded protein: CASSLLGTGGKNEQFF.

This clonotype has a count of ten or more. J is TRBJ2-7 and V is TRBV12-3 or TRBV12-4, with 9 bases identical to TRBD2. The ends lost 3 bases at V and 7 bases at J; junction bases unmatched: 10. The CDR3 contains 15 residues. CDR3 nucleotides: TGTGCCAGCAGTTTTGGGGCGGGAGGGCCCTGGGAGCAGTACTTC. Its protein is CASSFGAGGPWEQYF.

The table lists this clonotype with many counts. The chain combines TRBV12-3 or TRBV12-4 with TRBJ1-3; 7 bases are shared with TRBD1. The CDR3 extends over 13 amino acids. V lost 9 bases, J lost 8 bases, and 10 bases stayed unmatched. DNA of the CDR3: TGTGCCAGTAAGACAGGGACGCAGGACACCATATATTTT. This gives the protein CASKTGTQDTIYF.

There are many counts of this clonotype. The V call is TRBV3-1, the J call TRBJ2-3; 7 bases agree with TRBD2. CDR3 length equals 15 residues. CDR1 LGHDT and CDR2 YNNKEL come from the germline V gene (reference sequence). Trimming removed 3 bases from V and 3 bases from J; junction bases left unmatched: 6. The CDR3 DNA follows: TGTGCCAGCAGCCAGGGACTAAAGCTGACAGATACGCAGTATTTT. Protein sequence: CASSQGLKLTDTQYF.

The gene calls are TRBV15 and TRBJ1-1; TRBD1 agrees at 8 bases. CDR1 LNHNV and CDR2 YYDKDF come from the germline V gene (reference sequence). The CDR3 is 14 residues long. V was clipped by 3 bases and J by 4 bases; unmatched bases: 4. CDR3 in DNA: TGTGCCACCAGCAGCGAACAGGGGGGCACTGAAGCTTTCTTT. This codes for CATSSEQGGTEAFF.

This clonotype was seen a handful of times. This sequence joins TRBV15 and TRBJ2-7; D remains unclear. Trimming removed 1 base from V and 5 bases from J, with 6 bases in between. Germline CDR1 is LNHNV and CDR2 is YYDKDF (reference sequence). The CDR3 loop spans 12 amino acids. The CDR3 DNA is TGTGCCACCAGCAGAGCCTTTGACGAGCAGTACTTC. Protein: CATSRAFDEQYF. The whole variable domain, filled in from reference TRBV15 and TRBJ2-7, reads DAMVIQNPRYQVTQFGKPVTLSCSQTLNHNVMYWYQQKSSQAPKLLFHYYDKDFNNEADTPDNFQSRRPNTSFCFLDIRSPGLGDTAMYLCATSRAFDEQYFGPGTRLTVT.

This clonotype was seen ten or more times. The chain couples TRBV18 to TRBJ1-1; weak D call: TRBD1 (5 bases). V lost 6 bases to trimming and J lost 1 base, with 12 bases between them. In germline, CDR1 is KGHSH, CDR2 LQKENI. There are 14 residues in the CDR3. DNA for the CDR3: TGTGCCAGCTCCTCAACCGGGGCGAACACTGAAGCTTTCTTT. It is translated as CASSSTGANTEAFF.

This clonotype was observed at least ten times. J is TRBJ1-5 and V is TRBV28; 8 positions match TRBD1. Germline CDR1 and CDR2: MDHEN and SYDVKM. With V trimmed by 7 bases and J by 4 bases, 9 bases remained unmatched. The CDR3 has 15 residues. In nucleotides, the CDR3 is TGTGCCAGCAAAACCCTTGGACAGGGAAATCAGCCCCAGCATTTT. This gives the protein CASKTLGQGNQPQHF.

This clonotype was observed many times. V and J are TRBV7-9 and TRBJ2-2; D is unclear. CDR1 and CDR2 (germline): SEHNR, FQNEAQ (reference sequence). V was clipped by 5 bases and J by 6 bases, with 10 bases between them. This CDR3 is built from 13 residues. DNA of the CDR3: TGTGCCAGCAGCCTCGCCGCGGCCGGGGAGCTGTTTTTT. This sequence encodes CASSLAAAGELFF.

This clonotype was counted ten times or more. The chain links TRBV11-2 to TRBJ2-7; no clear D. In germline, CDR1 is SGHAT, CDR2 FQNNGV. V lost 2 bases and J 1 base, leaving 15 bases between the germline ends. The CDR3 is 16 residues long. The CDR3 DNA follows: TGTGCCAGCAGCTTAACGATCCGGACGGAATCCTACGAGCAGTACTTC. It specifies CASSLTIRTESYEQYF.

This clonotype was seen only a few times. V and J are TRBV20-1 and TRBJ2-1; 10 nucleotides align to TRBD2. This CDR3 region has 14 residues. Germline V gene data show CDR1 as DFQATT and CDR2 as SNEGSKA (reference sequence). V gave up 6 bases and J gave up 6 bases; unmatched junction bases: 8. The CDR3 sequence is CSAGRASGSNEQFF. CDR3 nucleotides: TGCAGTGCCGGGCGTGCTAGCGGGAGCAATGAGCAGTTCTTC.

The chain links TRBV5-1 to TRBJ2-5; 12 bases map to TRBD2. Unmatched junction bases numbered 7, after V lost 4 bases and J lost 3 bases. Germline-derived CDR1 and CDR2 are SGHRS and YFSETQ. The CDR3 covers 16 residues. This CDR3 is CASSALGLAGKETQYF. CDR3 nucleotide sequence: TGCGCCAGCAGCGCGCTCGGACTAGCGGGGAAAGAGACCCAGTACTTC.